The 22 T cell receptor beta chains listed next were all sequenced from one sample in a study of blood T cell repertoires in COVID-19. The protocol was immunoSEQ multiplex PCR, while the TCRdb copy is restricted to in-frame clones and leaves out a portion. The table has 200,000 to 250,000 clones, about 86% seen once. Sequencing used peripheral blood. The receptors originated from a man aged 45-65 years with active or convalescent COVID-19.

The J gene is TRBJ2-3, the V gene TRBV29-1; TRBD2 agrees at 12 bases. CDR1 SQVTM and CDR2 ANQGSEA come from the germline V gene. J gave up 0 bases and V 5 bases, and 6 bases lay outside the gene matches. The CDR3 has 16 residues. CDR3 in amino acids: CSVTPSGGGSTDTQYF. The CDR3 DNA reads TGCAGCGTTACGCCTAGCGGGGGGGGGAGCACAGATACGCAGTATTTT.

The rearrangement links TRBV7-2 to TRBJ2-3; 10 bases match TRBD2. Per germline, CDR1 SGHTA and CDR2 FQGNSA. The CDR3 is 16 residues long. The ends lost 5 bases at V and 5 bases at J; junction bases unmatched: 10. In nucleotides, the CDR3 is TGTGCCAGCAGCATAAAGCGGGGGGGATTGGTAGATACGCAGTATTTT. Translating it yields CASSIKRGGLVDTQYF.

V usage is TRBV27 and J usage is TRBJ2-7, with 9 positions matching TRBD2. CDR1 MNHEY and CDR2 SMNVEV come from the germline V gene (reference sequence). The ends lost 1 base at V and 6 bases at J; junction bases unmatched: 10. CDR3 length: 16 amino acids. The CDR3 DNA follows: TGTGCCAGCAGTTTATGGGGGGGCGGCGGGAGGGGCGAGCAGTACTTC. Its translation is CASSLWGGGGRGEQYF.

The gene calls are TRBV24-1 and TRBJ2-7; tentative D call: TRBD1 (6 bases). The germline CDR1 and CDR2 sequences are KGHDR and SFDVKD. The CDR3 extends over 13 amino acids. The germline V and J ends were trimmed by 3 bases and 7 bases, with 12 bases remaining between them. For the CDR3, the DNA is TGTGCCACCAGTGATGGGGACACGGAGGAGCAGTACTTC. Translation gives CATSDGDTEEQYF.

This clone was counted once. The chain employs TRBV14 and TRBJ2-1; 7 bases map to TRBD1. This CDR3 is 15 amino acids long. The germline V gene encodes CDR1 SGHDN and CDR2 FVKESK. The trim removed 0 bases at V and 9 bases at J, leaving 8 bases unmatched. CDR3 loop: CASSQDLLTGSEQFF. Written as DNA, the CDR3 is TGTGCCAGCAGCCAAGATCTTTTGACAGGGAGTGAGCAGTTCTTC.

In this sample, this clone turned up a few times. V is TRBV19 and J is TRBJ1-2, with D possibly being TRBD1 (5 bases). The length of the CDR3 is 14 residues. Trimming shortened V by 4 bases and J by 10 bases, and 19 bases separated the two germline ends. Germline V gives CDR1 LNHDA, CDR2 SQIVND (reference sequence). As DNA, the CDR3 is TGTGCCAGTAGTAAGGGGCAGGTAGTTGGAAACTACACCTTC. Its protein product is CASSKGQVVGNYTF.

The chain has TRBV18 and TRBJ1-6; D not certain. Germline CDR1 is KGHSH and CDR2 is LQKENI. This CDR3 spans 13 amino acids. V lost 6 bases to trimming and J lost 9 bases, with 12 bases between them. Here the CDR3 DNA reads TGTGCCAGCTCGGCCGCAGAGGGTTCACCCCTCCACTTT. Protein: CASSAAEGSPLHF.

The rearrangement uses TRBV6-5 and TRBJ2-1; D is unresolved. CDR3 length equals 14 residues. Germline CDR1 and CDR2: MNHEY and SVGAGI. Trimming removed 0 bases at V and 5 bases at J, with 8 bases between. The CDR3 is CASSYSELNNEQFF. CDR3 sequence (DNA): TGTGCCAGCAGTTACTCCGAGCTTAACAATGAGCAGTTCTTC.

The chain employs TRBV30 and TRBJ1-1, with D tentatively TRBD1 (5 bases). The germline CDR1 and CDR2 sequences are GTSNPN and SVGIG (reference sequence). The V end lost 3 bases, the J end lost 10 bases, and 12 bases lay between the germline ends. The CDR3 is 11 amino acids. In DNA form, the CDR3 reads TGTGCCTGGAGGTCCCAGGGCTCAGCTTTCTTT. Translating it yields CAWRSQGSAFF.

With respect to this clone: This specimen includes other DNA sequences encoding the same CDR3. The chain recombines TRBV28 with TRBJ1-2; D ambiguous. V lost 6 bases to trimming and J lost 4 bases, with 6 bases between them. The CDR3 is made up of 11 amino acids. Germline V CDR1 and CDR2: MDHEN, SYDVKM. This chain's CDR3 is CASRTSYGYTF. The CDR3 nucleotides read TGTGCCAGCAGAACATCCTATGGCTACACCTTC.

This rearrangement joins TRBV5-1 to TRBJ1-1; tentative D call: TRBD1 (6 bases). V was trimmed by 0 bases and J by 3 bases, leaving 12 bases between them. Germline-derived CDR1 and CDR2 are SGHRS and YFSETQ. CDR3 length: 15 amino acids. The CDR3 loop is CASSLGQVVYTEAFF. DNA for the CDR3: TGCGCCAGCAGCTTGGGACAGGTGGTGTACACTGAAGCTTTCTTT.

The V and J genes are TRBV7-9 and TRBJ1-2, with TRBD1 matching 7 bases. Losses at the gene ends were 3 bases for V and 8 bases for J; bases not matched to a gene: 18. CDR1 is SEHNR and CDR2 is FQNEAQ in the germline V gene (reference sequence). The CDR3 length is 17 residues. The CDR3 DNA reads TGTGCCAGCAGCTTTGAAGAAGGGACAGTCCTAACCGGGGGCTACACCTTC. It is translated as CASSFEEGTVLTGGYTF. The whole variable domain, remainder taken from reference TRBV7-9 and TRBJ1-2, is DTGVSQNPRHKITKRGQNVTFRCDPISEHNRLYWYRQTLGQGPEFLTYFQNEAQLEKSRLLSDRFSAERPKGSFSTLEIQRTEQGDSAMYLCASSFEEGTVLTGGYTFGSGTRLTVV.

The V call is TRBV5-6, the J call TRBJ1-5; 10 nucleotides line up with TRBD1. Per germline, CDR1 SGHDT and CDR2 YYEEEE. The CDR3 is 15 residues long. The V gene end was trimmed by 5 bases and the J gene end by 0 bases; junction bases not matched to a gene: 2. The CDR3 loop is CASSRDRGSNQPQHF. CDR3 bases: TGTGCCAGCAGTCGGGACAGGGGTAGCAATCAGCCCCAGCATTTT. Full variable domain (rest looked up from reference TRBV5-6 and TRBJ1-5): DAGVTQSPTHLIKTRGQQVTLRCSPKSGHDTVSWYQQALGQGPQFIFQYYEEEERQRGNFPDRFSGHQFPNYSSELNVNALLLGDSALYLCASSRDRGSNQPQHFGDGTRLSIL.

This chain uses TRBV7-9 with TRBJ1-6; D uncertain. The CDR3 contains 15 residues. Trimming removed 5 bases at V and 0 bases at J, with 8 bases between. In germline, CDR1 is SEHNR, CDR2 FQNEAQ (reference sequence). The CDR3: CASSPTSSYNSPLHF. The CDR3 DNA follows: TGTGCCAGCAGCCCCACTAGCTCCTATAATTCACCCCTCCACTTT.

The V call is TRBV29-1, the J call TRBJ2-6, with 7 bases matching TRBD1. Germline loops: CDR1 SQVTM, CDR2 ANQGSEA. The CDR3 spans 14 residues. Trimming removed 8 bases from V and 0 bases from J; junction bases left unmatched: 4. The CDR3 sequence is CSTRTGSGANVLTF. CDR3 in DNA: TGCAGCACCCGGACAGGCTCTGGGGCCAACGTCCTGACTTTC.

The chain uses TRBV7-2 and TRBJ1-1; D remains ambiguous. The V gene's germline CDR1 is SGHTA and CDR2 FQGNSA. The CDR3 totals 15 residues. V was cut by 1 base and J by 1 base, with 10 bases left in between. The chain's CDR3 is CASSLEARGNTEAFF. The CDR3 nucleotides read TGTGCCAGCAGCTTAGAGGCAAGAGGGAACACTGAAGCTTTCTTT.

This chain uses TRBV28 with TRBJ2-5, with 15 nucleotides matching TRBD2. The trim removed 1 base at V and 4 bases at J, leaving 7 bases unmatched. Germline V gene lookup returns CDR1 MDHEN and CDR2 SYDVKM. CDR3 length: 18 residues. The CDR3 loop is CASSLFGTSGRRRETQYF. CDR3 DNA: TGTGCCAGCAGTTTATTCGGGACTAGCGGGAGGCGGCGAGAGACCCAGTACTTC.

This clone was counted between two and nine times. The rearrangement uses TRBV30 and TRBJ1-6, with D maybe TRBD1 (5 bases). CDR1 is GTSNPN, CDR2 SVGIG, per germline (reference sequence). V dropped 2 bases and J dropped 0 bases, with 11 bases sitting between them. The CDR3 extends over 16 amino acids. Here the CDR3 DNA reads TGTGCCTGGAGTCACAGGTCTTCCTCCTATAATTCACCCCTCCACTTT. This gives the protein CAWSHRSSSYNSPLHF.

In nucleotides, the CDR3 is TGTGCCAGCAGTTTGACAGTTTTGAACACTGAAGCTTTCTTT. As protein: CASSLTVLNTEAFF. The V call is TRBV6-2 or TRBV6-3, the J call TRBJ1-1; D is possibly TRBD1 (5 bases). Germline values: CDR1 MNHEY, CDR2 SVGEGT. Trimming pared 4 bases from V and 0 bases from J, leaving 9 bases between. This CDR3 contains 14 residues.

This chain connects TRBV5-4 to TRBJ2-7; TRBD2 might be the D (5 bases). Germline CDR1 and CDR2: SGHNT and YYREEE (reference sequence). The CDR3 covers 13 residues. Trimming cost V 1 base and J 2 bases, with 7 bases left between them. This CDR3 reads CASSLTSTYEQYF. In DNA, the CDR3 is TGTGCCAGCAGCTTGACTAGTACCTACGAGCAGTACTTC. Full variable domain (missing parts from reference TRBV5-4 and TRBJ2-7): ETGVTQSPTHLIKTRGQQVTLRCSSQSGHNTVSWYQQALGQGPQFIFQYYREEENGRGNFPPRFSGLQFPNYSSELNVNALELDDSALYLCASSLTSTYEQYFGPGTRLTVT.

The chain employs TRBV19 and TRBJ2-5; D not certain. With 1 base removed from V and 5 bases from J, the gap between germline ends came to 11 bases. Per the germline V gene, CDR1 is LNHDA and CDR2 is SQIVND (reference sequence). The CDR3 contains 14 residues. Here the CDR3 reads CASSIGAFGETQYF. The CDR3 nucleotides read TGTGCCAGTAGTATAGGTGCCTTCGGGGAGACCCAGTACTTC.

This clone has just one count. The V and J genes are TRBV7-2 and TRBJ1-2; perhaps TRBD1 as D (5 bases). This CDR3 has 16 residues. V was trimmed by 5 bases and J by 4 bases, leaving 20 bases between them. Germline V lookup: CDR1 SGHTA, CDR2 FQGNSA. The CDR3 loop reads CASSPPQAGPSYGYTF. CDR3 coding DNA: TGTGCCAGCAGCCCCCCACAGGCAGGGCCTAGCTATGGCTACACCTTC.